The clone carrying this T cell receptor beta chain was seen a single time. Its antigen is not identified. CD4+ cells yielded CD45RA+ naive and CD45RA-negative memory subsets. The sample comes from a study of shared clonotypes between healthy human individuals. In the study overall: A few men and a couple of women, aged 18 to 49, were donors.

Genomic DNA from each subset was divided evenly over several immunoSEQ plates. TCRdb's copy holds only in-frame clones and misses some; the assay was immunoSEQ multiplex PCR. The table includes 500,000 to 550,000 clones, 90% to 97% detected once. The study's findings and limits: The study found about 5% of naive CD4 clonotypes shared across a few donors.

Germline V lookup: CDR1 MNHEY, CDR2 SVGAGI. V was pared by 2 bases and J by 2 bases, with 10 bases between. The CDR3 is 14 residues long. The TCR sequence derives from a woman aged 30 to 39 in good health. J is TRBJ2-7 and V is TRBV6-5; no firm D call. The sequencing input was naive CD4+ T cells sorted from blood. The subset was: CD45RA+ positively selected. The CDR3 spells CASSYLTDTYEQYF. CDR3 nucleotides: TGTGCCAGCAGTTACCTCACCGACACCTACGAGCAGTACTTC.